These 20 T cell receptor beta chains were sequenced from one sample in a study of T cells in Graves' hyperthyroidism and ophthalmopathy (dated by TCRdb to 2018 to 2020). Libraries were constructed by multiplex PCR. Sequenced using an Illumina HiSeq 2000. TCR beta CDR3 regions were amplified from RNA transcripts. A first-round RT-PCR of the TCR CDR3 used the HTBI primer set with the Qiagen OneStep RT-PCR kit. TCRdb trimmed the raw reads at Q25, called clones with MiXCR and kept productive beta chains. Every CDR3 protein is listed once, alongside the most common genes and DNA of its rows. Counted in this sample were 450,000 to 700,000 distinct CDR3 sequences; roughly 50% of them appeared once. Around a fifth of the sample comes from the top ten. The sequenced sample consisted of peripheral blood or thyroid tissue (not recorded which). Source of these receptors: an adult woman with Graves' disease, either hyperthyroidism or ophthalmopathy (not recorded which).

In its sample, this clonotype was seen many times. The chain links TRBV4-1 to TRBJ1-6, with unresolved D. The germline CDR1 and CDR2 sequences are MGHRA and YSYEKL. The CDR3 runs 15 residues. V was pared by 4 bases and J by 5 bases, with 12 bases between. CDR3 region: CASSPPGTDNSPLHF. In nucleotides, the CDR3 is TGCGCCAGCAGCCCCCCGGGTACGGATAATTCACCCCTCCACTTT.

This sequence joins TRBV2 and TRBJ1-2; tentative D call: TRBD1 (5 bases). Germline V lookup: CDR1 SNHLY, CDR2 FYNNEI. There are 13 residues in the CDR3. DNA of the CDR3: TGTGCTAGTCCCCAACAAGGGGTGCGGGGCTACACCTTC. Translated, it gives CASPQQGVRGYTF.

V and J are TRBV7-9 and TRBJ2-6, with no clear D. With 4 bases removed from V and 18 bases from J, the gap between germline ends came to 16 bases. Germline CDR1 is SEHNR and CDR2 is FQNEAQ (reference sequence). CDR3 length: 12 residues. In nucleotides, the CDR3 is TGTGCCAGCAGCTACCTTGGTGGCATTGGGACTTTC. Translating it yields CASSYLGGIGTF. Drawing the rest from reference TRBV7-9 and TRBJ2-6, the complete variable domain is DTGVSQNPRHKITKRGQNVTFRCDPISEHNRLYWYRQTLGQGPEFLTYFQNEAQLEKSRLLSDRFSAERPKGSFSTLEIQRTEQGDSAMYLCASSYLGGIGTFGAGSRLTVL.

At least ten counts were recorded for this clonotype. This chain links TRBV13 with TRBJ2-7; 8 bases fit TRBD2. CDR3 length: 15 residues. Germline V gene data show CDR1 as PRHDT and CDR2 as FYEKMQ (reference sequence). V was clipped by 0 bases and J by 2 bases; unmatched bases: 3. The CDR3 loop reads CASSLGLAAAYEQYF. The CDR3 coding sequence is TGTGCCAGCAGCTTAGGACTAGCGGCTGCCTACGAGCAGTACTTC.

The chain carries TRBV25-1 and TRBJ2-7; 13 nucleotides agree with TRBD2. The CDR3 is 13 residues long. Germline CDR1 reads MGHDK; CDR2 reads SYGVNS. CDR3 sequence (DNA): TGTGCTAGAGGGACTAGCGGGATCTACGAGCAGTACTTC. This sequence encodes CARGTSGIYEQYF.

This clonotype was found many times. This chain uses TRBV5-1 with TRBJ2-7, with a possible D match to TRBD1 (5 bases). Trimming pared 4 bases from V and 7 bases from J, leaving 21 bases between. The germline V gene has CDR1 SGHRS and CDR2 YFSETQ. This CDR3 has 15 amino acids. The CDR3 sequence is CASSLPQGTFGEQYF. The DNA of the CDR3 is TGCGCCAGCAGCCTTCCCCAGGGAACCTTTGGTGAGCAGTACTTC. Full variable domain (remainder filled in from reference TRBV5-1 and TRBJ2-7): KAGVTQTPRYLIKTRGQQVTLSCSPISGHRSVSWYQQTPGQGLQFLFEYFSETQRNKGNFPGRFSGRQFSNSRSEMNVSTLELGDSALYLCASSLPQGTFGEQYFGPGTRLTVT.

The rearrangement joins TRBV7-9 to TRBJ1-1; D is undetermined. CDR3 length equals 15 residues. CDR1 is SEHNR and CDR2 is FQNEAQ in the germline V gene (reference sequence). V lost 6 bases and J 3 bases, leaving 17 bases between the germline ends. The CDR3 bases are TGTGCCAGCAGGTACAGCGGGAGGGCTGACACTGAAGCTTTCTTT. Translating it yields CASRYSGRADTEAFF.

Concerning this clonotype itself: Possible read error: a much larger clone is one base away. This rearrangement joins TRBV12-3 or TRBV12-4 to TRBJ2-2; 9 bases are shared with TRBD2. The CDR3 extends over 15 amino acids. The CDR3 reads CASTSIAGETGEPFF. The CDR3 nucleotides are TGTGCCAGCACCTCAATAGCGGGAGAGACCGGGGAGCCGTTTTTT.

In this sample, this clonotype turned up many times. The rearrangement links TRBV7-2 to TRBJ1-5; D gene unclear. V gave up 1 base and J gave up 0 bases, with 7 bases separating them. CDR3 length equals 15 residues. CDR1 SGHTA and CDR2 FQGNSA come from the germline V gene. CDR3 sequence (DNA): TGTGCCAGCAGCTTAGAGAGCAATAGCAATCAGCCCCAGCATTTT. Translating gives CASSLESNSNQPQHF.

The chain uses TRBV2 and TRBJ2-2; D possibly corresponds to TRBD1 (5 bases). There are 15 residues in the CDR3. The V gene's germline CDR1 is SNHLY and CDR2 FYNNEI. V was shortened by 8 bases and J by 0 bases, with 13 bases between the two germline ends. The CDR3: CASGALHTNTGELFF. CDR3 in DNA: TGTGCCAGCGGGGCCCTACACACGAACACCGGGGAGCTGTTTTTT.

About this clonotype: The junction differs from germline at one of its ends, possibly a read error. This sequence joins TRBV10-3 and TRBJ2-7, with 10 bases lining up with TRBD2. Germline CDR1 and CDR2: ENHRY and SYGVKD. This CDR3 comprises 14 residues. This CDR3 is CASSETSGNYEQYF. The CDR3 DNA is TGTGCCAGCAGTGAAACTAGCGGGAACTACGAGCAGTACTTC.

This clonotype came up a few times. The chain's CDR3 is CASSDLTGVKGETQYF. CDR3 nucleotides: TGTGCCAGCAGTGATCTGACAGGCGTTAAAGGAGAGACCCAGTACTTC. V and J are TRBV2 and TRBJ2-5; perhaps TRBD1 as D (6 bases). The V gene's germline CDR1 is SNHLY and CDR2 FYNNEI. This CDR3 contains 16 residues. V shed 3 bases and J shed 4 bases, with 18 bases lying between them.

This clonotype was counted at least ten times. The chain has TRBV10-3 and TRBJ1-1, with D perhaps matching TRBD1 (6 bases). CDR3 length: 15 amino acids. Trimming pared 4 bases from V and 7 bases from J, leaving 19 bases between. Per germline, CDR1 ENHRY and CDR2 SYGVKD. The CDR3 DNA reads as TGTGCCATCAGTGTCGGGATCGGGGGCGGCGGTGAAGCTTTCTTT. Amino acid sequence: CAISVGIGGGGEAFF.

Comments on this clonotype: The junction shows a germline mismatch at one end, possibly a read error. CDR3 nucleotides: TGTGCCAGCAGCTCCCAGGGGGGTGGCTACACCTTC. Translation gives CASSSQGGGYTF. The chain is built from TRBV5-1 and TRBJ1-2; 7 positions match TRBD1. Germline V gene data show CDR1 as SGHRS and CDR2 as YFSETQ. The CDR3 covers 12 residues.

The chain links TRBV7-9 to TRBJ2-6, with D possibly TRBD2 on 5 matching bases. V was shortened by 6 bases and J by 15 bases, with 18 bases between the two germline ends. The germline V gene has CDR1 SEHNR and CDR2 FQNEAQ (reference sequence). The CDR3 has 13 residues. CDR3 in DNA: TGTGCCAGCAGGAGGGAATGGGGTGAGACCCTGACTTTC. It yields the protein CASRREWGETLTF.

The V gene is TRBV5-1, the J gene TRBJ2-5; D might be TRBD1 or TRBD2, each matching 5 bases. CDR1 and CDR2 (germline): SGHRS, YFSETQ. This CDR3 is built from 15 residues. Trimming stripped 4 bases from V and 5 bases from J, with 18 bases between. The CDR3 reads CASSPGNGAVETQYF. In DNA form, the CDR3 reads TGCGCCAGCAGCCCCGGCAACGGGGCCGTGGAGACCCAGTACTTC.

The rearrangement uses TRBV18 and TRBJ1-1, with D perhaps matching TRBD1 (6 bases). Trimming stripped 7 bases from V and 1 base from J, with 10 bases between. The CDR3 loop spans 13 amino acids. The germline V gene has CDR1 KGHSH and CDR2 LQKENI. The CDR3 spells CASFGQSNTEAFF. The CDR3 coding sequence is TGTGCCAGCTTCGGACAGTCGAACACTGAAGCTTTCTTT.

This CDR3 is CASSGPTGIDTEAFF. The CDR3 nucleotides are TGTGCCAGCTCTGGACCGACAGGTATCGACACTGAAGCTTTCTTT. The chain carries TRBV2 and TRBJ1-1, with D maybe TRBD1 (6 bases). V was trimmed by 8 bases and J by 3 bases, leaving 19 bases between them. Germline V gene sequence: CDR1 SNHLY, CDR2 FYNNEI. This CDR3 comprises 15 residues. Complete variable domain (other parts from reference TRBV2 and TRBJ1-1): EPEVTQTPSHQVTQMGQEVILRCVPISNHLYFYWYRQILGQKVEFLVSFYNNEISEKSEIFDDQFSVERPDGSNFTLKIRSTKLEDSAMYFCASSGPTGIDTEAFFGQGTRLTVV.

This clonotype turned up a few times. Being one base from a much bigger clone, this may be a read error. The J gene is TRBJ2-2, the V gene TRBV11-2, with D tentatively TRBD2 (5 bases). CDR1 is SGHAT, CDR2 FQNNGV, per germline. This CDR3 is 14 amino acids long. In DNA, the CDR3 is TGTGCCAGCACCCTGTTGGCCTCCACCGGGGAGCCGTTTTTT. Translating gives CASTLLASTGEPFF.

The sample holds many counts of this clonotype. The CDR3 coding sequence is TGTGCCAGCAGACCTTACTGGACTAGCGGGACGAACACCGGGGAGCTGTTTTTT. The encoded protein is CASRPYWTSGTNTGELFF. The chain couples TRBV12-3 or TRBV12-4 to TRBJ2-2, with 12 positions matching TRBD2. The CDR3 extends over 18 amino acids. After removal of 6 bases from V and 0 bases from J, the junction contained 8 bases not matched to a gene.